The rows below give T cell receptor beta chains drawn from one sample of a study of T cells in Graves' hyperthyroidism and ophthalmopathy. Using its own MiXCR run on the multiplex PCR reads, TCRdb lists one record per CDR3 protein. The sample consists of approximately 700,000 distinct CDR3 sequences, roughly 15% of them appearing once. The sequenced material came from blood. The receptors originated from a man aged 18 to 30 with Graves' hyperthyroidism. Both conserved end residues are part of each CDR3. The order of the fields is J gene, V gene, clone size, D gene, CDR3 protein, CDR3 DNA. D genes are given only for firm matches. The listing skips clone size in some rows; elsewhere it reads once, few, many or a size class.

>TRBJ2-2|TRBV15|few|TRBD1
CATSRGQGNTGELFF
TGTGCCACCAGTAGGGGACAGGGGAACACCGGGGAGCTGTTTTTT
>TRBJ2-1|TRBV6-2/TRBV6-3|many|-
CASSNREVEQFF
TGTGCCAGCAGCAACCGAGAGGTTGAGCAGTTCTTC
>TRBJ2-1|TRBV18|-|-
CASSPPASHNEQFF
TGTGCCAGCTCACCACCGGCCAGCCACAATGAGCAGTTCTTC
>TRBJ1-2|TRBV6-2/TRBV6-3|-|-
CATGQFGQRYGYTF
TGTGCTACGGGACAATTCGGACAGAGATATGGCTACACCTTC
>TRBJ2-7|TRBV11-2|-|-
CASSLGAGAEQYF
TGTGCCAGCAGCTTAGGAGCAGGCGCCGAGCAGTACTTC
>TRBJ2-7|TRBV6-1|-|TRBD2
CASTAGLAAPYEQYF
TGTGCCAGCACCGCTGGACTAGCGGCGCCCTACGAGCAGTACTTC
>TRBJ2-7|TRBV30|many|-
CAWDSGGSYEQYF
TGTGCCTGGGACTCCGGGGGCTCCTACGAGCAGTACTTC
>TRBJ1-2|TRBV27|few|TRBD1
CASSFRDRGGIYGYTF
TGTGCCAGCAGTTTCCGGGACAGGGGTGGAATCTATGGCTACACCTTC
>TRBJ2-1|TRBV6-2/TRBV6-3|-|TRBD2
CASSYSREVAYNEQFF
TGTGCCAGCAGTTACTCGCGGGAGGTCGCCTACAATGAGCAGTTCTTC
>TRBJ2-1|TRBV29-1|many|-
CSVVSYDVNEQFF
TGCAGCGTTGTTTCATATGATGTTAATGAGCAGTTCTTC
>TRBJ1-1|TRBV29-1|few|TRBD1
CSGHRGATEAFF
TGCAGCGGCCACAGGGGTGCGACTGAAGCTTTCTTT
>TRBJ2-6|TRBV20-1|once|-
CSARESGRPGANVLTF
TGCAGTGCTAGAGAATCGGGCAGACCTGGGGCCAACGTCCTGACTTTC
>TRBJ1-1|TRBV12-3/TRBV12-4|few|TRBD1
CASSFVEPGTANTEAFF
TGTGCCAGCAGTTTCGTTGAACCCGGGACAGCCAACACTGAAGCTTTCTTT
>TRBJ2-1|TRBV18|many|-
CASSPVVRTRRDEQFF
TGTGCCAGCTCACCGGTCGTCCGGACTCGCCGGGATGAGCAGTTCTTC
>TRBJ1-1|TRBV5-1|-|TRBD1
CASSREPTGTGSEAFF
TGCGCCAGCAGCCGAGAACCGACAGGGACGGGTAGTGAAGCTTTCTTT
>TRBJ2-7|TRBV28|many|-
CASRGPGFNDYEQYF
TGTGCCAGCAGGGGTCCAGGATTTAATGACTACGAGCAGTACTTC
>TRBJ1-1|TRBV6-2/TRBV6-3|many|TRBD1
CASRKGDSLNTEAFF
TGTGCCAGCAGGAAGGGGGACAGCCTGAACACTGAAGCTTTCTTT
>TRBJ2-2|TRBV7-9|few|-
CASSPRGLPMNTGELFF
TGTGCCAGCAGCCCTCGGGGCCTCCCGATGAACACCGGGGAGCTGTTTTTT
>TRBJ2-1|TRBV29-1|many|-
CSVEITNNEQFF
TGCAGCGTTGAAATCACCAACAATGAGCAGTTCTTC
>TRBJ2-2|TRBV3-1|many|TRBD2
CASSQEGLAGGGTGELFF
TGTGCCAGCAGCCAAGAGGGACTAGCGGGAGGGGGGACCGGGGAGCTGTTTTTT
>TRBJ1-5|TRBV3-1|many|TRBD1
CASSLGTGNQPQHF
TGTGCCAGCAGCCTCGGGACAGGGAATCAGCCCCAGCATTTT
>TRBJ2-1|TRBV29-1|few|-
CSVFREFNEQFF
TGCAGCGTGTTTCGGGAGTTCAATGAGCAGTTCTTC
>TRBJ1-1|TRBV10-3|few|-
CAISGTMNTEAFF
TGTGCCATCAGCGGGACAATGAACACTGAAGCTTTCTTT
>TRBJ2-7|TRBV12-3/TRBV12-4|many|TRBD2
CASTLGLAGVGEQYF
TGTGCCAGCACCTTGGGACTAGCGGGAGTGGGGGAGCAGTACTTC
>TRBJ2-1|TRBV20-1|many|-
CSAPLVSSYNEQFF
TGCAGTGCTCCTCTGGTTAGTTCCTACAATGAGCAGTTCTTC
>TRBJ2-7|TRBV24-1|many|-
CATSDRTAPPYEQYF
TGTGCCACCAGTGATCGAACGGCCCCGCCCTACGAGCAGTACTTC
>TRBJ2-2|TRBV30|many|-
CASPATGELFF
TGTGCCTCCCCAGCCACCGGGGAGCTGTTTTTT
>TRBJ2-1|TRBV11-2|many|TRBD2
CASSPGLAFSSSYNEQFF
TGTGCCAGCAGTCCGGGACTAGCGTTCAGTAGCTCCTACAATGAGCAGTTCTTC
>TRBJ2-7|TRBV7-3|many|TRBD1
CASSPGQGLSYEQYF
TGTGCCAGCAGCCCTGGACAGGGGCTCTCCTACGAGCAGTACTTC
>TRBJ2-1|TRBV9|-|-
CASSSPGGAANREQFF
TGTGCCAGCAGCTCTCCTGGGGGAGCGGCCAATCGAGAGCAGTTCTTC
>TRBJ2-7|TRBV29-1|-|TRBD1
CSVEGDSLGYEQYF
TGCAGCGTTGAGGGGGACAGCCTTGGCTACGAGCAGTACTTC
>TRBJ2-1|TRBV6-9|few|TRBD2
CASSSAGGRYNEQFF
TGTGCCAGCAGTTCTGCGGGAGGCCGATACAATGAGCAGTTCTTC
>TRBJ2-7|TRBV10-3|many|-
CAIGRDAASNEQYF
TGTGCCATCGGCCGCGACGCAGCATCTAACGAGCAGTACTTC
>TRBJ2-1|TRBV29-1|few|-
CSVGLGAVSWGNEQFF
TGCAGCGTTGGTTTGGGGGCCGTCTCTTGGGGTAATGAGCAGTTCTTC
>TRBJ1-5|TRBV2|many|TRBD1
CASSETGGNQPQHF
TGTGCCAGCAGCGAGACAGGGGGCAATCAGCCCCAGCATTTT
>TRBJ1-1|TRBV28|many|-
CASTPRNPMNTEAFF
TGTGCCAGCACCCCAAGAAACCCCATGAACACTGAAGCTTTCTTT
>TRBJ2-1|TRBV10-1|few|TRBD2
CASSPNGGGNEQFF
TGCGCCAGCAGTCCCAACGGGGGGGGAAATGAGCAGTTCTTC
>TRBJ2-1|TRBV28|many|TRBD1
CASSFPHPGTEVFNEQFF
TGTGCCAGCAGTTTTCCACACCCCGGGACAGAGGTCTTCAATGAGCAGTTCTTC
>TRBJ2-2|TRBV10-3|-|TRBD2
CAISESTSGVSGELFF
TGTGCCATCAGTGAGTCGACTAGCGGGGTCAGCGGGGAGCTGTTTTTT
>TRBJ1-2|TRBV10-1|-|TRBD1
CASSSTGVDGYTF
TGCGCCAGCAGCTCAACAGGGGTGGATGGCTACACCTTC